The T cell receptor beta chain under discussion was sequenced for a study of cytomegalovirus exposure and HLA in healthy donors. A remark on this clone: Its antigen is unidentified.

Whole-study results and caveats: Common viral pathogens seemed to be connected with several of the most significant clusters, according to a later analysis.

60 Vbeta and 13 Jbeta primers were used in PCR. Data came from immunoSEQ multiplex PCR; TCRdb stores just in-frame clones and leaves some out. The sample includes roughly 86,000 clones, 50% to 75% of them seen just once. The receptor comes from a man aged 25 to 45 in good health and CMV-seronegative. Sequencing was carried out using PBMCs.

CDR3 protein: CASSLAPTGITGELFF. In DNA, the CDR3 is TGTGCCAGCAGCTTAGCGCCGACAGGGATCACCGGGGAGCTGTTTTTT. This chain joins TRBV7-2 and TRBJ2-2; the match to TRBD1 covers 7 bases. Germline V gene lookup returns CDR1 SGHTA and CDR2 FQGNSA. The CDR3 contains 16 residues. The V gene end was trimmed by 0 bases and the J gene end by 4 bases; junction bases not matched to a gene: 5.